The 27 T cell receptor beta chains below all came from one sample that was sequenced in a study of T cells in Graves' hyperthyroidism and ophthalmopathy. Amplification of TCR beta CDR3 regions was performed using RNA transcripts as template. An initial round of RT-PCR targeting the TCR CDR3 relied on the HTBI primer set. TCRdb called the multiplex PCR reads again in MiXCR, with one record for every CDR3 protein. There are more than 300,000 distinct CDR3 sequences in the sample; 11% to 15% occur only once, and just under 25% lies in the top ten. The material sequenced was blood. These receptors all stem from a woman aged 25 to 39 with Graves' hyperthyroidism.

CDR3 amino acids: CSARGAPSTDTQYF. The CDR3 DNA sequence: TGCAGTGCTAGAGGAGCGCCTAGCACAGATACGCAGTATTTT. This chain connects TRBV20-1 to TRBJ2-3; D not resolved. Trimming shortened V by 1 base and J by 0 bases, and 8 bases separated the two germline ends. The CDR3 totals 14 residues. CDR1 and CDR2 (germline): DFQATT, SNEGSKA (reference sequence).

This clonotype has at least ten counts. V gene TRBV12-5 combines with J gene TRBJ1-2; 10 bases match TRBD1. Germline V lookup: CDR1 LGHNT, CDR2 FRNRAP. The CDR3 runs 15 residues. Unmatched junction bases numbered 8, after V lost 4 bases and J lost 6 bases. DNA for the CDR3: TGTGCTAGTGGTTCCACCGGGACAGGGGTTAATGGCTACACCTTC. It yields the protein CASGSTGTGVNGYTF. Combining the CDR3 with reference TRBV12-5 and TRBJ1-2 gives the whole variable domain DARVTQTPRHKVTEMGQEVTMRCQPILGHNTVFWYRQTMMQGLELLAYFRNRAPLDDSGMPKDRFSAEMPDATLATLKIQPSEPRDSAVYFCASGSTGTGVNGYTFGSGTRLTVV.

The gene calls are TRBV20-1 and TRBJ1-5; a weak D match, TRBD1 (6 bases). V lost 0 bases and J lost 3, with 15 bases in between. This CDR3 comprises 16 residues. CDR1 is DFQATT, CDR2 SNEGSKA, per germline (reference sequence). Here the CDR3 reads CSARDLGQGFNQPQHF. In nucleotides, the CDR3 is TGCAGTGCTAGAGATTTGGGGCAGGGGTTCAATCAGCCCCAGCATTTT.

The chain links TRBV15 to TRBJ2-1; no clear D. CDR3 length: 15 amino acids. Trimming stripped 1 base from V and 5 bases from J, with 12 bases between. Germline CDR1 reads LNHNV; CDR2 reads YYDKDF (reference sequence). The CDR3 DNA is TGTGCCACCAGCAGAGTTTTTCAGAAGAACAATGAGCAGTTCTTC. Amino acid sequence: CATSRVFQKNNEQFF. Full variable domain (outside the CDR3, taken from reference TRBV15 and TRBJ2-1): DAMVIQNPRYQVTQFGKPVTLSCSQTLNHNVMYWYQQKSSQAPKLLFHYYDKDFNNEADTPDNFQSRRPNTSFCFLDIRSPGLGDTAMYLCATSRVFQKNNEQFFGPGTRLTVL.

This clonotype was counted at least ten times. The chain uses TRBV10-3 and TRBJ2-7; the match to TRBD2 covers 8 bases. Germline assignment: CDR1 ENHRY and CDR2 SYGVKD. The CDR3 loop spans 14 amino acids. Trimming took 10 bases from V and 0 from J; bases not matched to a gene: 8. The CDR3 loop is CATQGSGSSYEQYF. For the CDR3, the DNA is TGTGCCACCCAAGGGAGCGGGAGCTCCTACGAGCAGTACTTC.

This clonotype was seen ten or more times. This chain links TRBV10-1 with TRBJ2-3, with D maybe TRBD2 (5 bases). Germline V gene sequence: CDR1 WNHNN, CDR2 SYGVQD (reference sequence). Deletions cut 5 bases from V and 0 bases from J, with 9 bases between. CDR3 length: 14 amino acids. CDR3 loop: CASSISASTDTQYF. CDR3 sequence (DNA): TGCGCCAGCAGTATTAGCGCCAGCACAGATACGCAGTATTTT.

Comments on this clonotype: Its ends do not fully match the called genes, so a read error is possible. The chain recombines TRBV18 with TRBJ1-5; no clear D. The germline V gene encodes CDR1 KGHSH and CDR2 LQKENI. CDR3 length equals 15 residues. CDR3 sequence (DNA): TGTGCCAGCTCGCCACCTTTGGGAGGCAATCAGCCCCAGCATTTT. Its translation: CASSPPLGGNQPQHF.

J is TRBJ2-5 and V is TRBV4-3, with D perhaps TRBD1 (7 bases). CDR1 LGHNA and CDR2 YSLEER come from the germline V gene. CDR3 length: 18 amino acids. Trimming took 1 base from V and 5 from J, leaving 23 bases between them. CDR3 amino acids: CASSQGGLGQGGRETQYF. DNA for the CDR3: TGCGCCAGCAGCCAAGGAGGTTTAGGCCAGGGGGGTCGGGAGACCCAGTACTTC.

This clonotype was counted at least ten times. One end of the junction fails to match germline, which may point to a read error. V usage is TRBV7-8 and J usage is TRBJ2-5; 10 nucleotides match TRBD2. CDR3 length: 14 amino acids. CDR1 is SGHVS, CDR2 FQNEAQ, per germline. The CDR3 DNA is TGTGCCAGCAGCCTAGCGGGGGCTCAAGAGACCCAGTACTTC. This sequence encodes CASSLAGAQETQYF.

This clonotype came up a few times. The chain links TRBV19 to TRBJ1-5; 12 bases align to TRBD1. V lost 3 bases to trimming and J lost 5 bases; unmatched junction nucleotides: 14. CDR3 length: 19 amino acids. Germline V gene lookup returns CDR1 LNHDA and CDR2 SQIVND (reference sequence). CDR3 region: CASSIFRPGTGGPHQPQHF. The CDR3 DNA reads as TGTGCCAGTAGTATTTTTCGTCCCGGGACAGGGGGCCCCCATCAGCCCCAGCATTTT. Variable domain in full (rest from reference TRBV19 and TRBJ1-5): DGGITQSPKYLFRKEGQNVTLSCEQNLNHDAMYWYRQDPGQGLRLIYYSQIVNDFQKGDIAEGYSVSREKKESFPLTVTSAQKNPTAFYLCASSIFRPGTGGPHQPQHFGDGTRLSIL.

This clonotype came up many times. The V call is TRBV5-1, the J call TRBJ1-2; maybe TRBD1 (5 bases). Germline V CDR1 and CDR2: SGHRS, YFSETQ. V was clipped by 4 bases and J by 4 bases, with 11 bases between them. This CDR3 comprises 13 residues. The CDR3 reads CASSPSDSYGYTF. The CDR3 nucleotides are TGCGCCAGCAGCCCCTCCGACAGCTATGGCTACACCTTC.

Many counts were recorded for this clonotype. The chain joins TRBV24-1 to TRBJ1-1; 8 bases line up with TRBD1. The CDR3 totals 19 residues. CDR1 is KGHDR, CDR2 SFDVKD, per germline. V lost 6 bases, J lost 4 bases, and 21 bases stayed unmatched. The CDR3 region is CATSLRTQGAGSRGTEAFF. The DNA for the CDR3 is TGTGCCACCAGTTTACGCACTCAGGGGGCGGGTTCCCGTGGCACTGAAGCTTTCTTT.

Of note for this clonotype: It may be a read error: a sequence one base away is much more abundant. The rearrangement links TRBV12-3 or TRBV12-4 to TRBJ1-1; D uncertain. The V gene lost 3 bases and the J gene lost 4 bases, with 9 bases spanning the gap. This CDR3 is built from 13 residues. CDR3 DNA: TGTGCCAGCAGTTTGAACACGGGCACTGAAGCTTTCTTT. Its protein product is CASSLNTGTEAFF.

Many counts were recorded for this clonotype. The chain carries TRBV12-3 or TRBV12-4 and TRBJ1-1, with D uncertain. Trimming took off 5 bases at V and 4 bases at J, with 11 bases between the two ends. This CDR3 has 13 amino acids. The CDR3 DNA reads TGTGCCAGCAGTGGACGGCTGGCCACTGAAGCTTTCTTT. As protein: CASSGRLATEAFF.

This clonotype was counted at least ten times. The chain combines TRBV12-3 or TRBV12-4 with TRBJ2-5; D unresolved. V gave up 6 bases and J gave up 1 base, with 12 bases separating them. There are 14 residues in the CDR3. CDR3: CASSPTGVQETQYF. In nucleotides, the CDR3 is TGTGCCAGCAGCCCGACGGGCGTCCAAGAGACCCAGTACTTC.

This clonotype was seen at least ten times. CDR3 DNA: TGCAGTGCTAGACTCGCCTCGGGCGATGAAAAACTGTTTTTT. It translates to CSARLASGDEKLFF. V is TRBV20-1 and J is TRBJ1-4; D gene uncertain. The V gene's germline CDR1 is DFQATT and CDR2 SNEGSKA (reference sequence). The CDR3 is 14 residues long. V lost 2 bases and J 6 bases, leaving 13 bases between the germline ends.

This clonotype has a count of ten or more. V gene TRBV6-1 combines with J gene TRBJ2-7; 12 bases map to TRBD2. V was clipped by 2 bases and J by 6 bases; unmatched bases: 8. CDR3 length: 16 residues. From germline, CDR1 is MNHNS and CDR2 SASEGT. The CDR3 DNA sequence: TGTGCCAGCAGTGAAATAGTGGCTAGCGGGAGGGTCGAGCAGTACTTC. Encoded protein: CASSEIVASGRVEQYF.

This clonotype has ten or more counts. Here the CDR3 DNA reads TGCAGTGCACGCTCATCGCGGCTTGAAGCTTTCTTT. Translation: CSARSSRLEAFF. The J gene is TRBJ1-1, the V gene TRBV20-1; D is ambiguous. The CDR3 consists of 12 residues. V shed 6 bases and J shed 7 bases, with 15 bases lying between them. CDR1 and CDR2 (germline): DFQATT, SNEGSKA (reference sequence).

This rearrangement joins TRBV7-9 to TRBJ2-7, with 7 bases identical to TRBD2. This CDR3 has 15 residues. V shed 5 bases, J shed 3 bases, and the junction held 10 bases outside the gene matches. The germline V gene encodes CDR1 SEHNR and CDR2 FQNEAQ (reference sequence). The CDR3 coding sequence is TGTGCCAGCAGCCCGAGCTCGGCTAGCGGCTACGAGCAGTACTTC. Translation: CASSPSSASGYEQYF.

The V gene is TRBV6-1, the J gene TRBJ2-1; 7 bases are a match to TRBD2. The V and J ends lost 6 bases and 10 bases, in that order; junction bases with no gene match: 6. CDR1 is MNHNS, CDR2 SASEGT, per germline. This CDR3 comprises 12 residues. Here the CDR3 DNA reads TGTGCCAGCAGAGCCAGCGGGGACGAGCAGTTCTTC. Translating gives CASRASGDEQFF.

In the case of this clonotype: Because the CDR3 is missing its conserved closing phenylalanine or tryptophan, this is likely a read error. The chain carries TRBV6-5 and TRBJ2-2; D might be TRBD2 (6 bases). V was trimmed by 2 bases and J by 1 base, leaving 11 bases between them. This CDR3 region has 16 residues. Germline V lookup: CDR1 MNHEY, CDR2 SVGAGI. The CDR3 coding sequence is TGTGCCAGCAGTTACCGGACTACTTGGAACACCGGGGAGCTGTTTTCT. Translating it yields CASSYRTTWNTGELFS.

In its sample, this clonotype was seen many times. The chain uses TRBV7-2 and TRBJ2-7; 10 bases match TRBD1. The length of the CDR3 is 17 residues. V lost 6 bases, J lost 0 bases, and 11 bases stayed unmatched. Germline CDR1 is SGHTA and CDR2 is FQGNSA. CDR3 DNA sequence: TGTGCCAGCAGGTCGACAGGGGGCTTATCCGGCTCCTACGAGCAGTACTTC. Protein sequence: CASRSTGGLSGSYEQYF.

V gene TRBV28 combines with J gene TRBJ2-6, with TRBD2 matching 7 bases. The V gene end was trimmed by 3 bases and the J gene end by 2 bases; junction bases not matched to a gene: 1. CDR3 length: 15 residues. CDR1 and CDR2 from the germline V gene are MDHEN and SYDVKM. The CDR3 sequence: CASSFGLAGANVLTF. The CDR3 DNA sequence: TGTGCCAGCAGTTTTGGACTAGCTGGGGCCAACGTCCTGACTTTC.

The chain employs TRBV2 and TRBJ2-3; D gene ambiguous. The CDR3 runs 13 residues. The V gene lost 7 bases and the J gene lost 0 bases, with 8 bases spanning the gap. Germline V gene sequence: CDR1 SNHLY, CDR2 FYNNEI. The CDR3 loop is CASMITSTDTQYF. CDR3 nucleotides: TGTGCCAGCATGATCACTAGCACAGATACGCAGTATTTT.

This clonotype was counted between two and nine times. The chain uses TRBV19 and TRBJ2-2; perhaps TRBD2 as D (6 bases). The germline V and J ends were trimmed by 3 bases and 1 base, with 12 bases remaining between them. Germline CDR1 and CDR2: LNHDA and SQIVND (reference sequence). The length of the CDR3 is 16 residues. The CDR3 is CASSISGGKNTGELFF. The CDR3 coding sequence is TGTGCCAGTAGTATCTCCGGCGGGAAGAACACCGGGGAGCTGTTTTTT.

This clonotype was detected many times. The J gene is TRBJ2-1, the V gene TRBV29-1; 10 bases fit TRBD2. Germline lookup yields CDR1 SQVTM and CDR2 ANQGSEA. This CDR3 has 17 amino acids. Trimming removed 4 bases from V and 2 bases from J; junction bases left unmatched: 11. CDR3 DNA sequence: TGCAGCGTTGCGAGTTGGACTAGCGGTGCCGCCTACAATGAGCAGTTCTTC. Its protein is CSVASWTSGAAYNEQFF.

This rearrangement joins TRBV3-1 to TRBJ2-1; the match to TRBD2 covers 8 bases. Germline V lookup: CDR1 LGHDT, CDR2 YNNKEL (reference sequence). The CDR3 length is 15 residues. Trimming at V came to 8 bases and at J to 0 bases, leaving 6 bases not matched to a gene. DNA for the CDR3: TGTGCCAGCGGCAGCGGGGGAAGCTCCTACAATGAGCAGTTCTTC. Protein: CASGSGGSSYNEQFF.